The 24 T cell receptor beta chains below were found in one sample sequenced in a study of response to subunit inactivated influenza vaccine. MiXCR, applied by TCRdb to the RT-PCR reads, yields one record per CDR3 protein. The table has over 300,000 distinct CDR3 sequences, 21% seen once; the top ten hold about 9.4%. The sample consisted of PBMCs from blood, taken 21 months after vaccination. The receptors were sampled from a man aged 50 to 69 who received an inactivated influenza vaccine.

This chain uses TRBV5-1 with TRBJ2-2, with unresolved D. This CDR3 contains 15 residues. Trimming left V 0 bases short and J 7 bases short, with 13 bases between. Germline V CDR1 and CDR2: SGHRS, YFSETQ. This chain's CDR3 is CASSLELVTNGELFF. As DNA, the CDR3 is TGCGCCAGCAGCTTGGAGCTGGTCACAAACGGGGAGCTGTTTTTT.

Many counts were recorded for this clonotype. V gene TRBV30 combines with J gene TRBJ1-2; D remains unclear. The V gene lost 1 base and the J gene lost 8 bases, with 8 bases spanning the gap. CDR1 and CDR2 (germline): GTSNPN, SVGIG (reference sequence). The CDR3 contains 11 residues. CDR3: CAWSAGAGYTF. As DNA, the CDR3 is TGTGCCTGGAGTGCGGGAGCAGGCTACACCTTC.

This clonotype has more than one count but fewer than ten. This sequence joins TRBV18 and TRBJ1-1, with TRBD1 matching 8 bases. The ends lost 0 bases at V and 1 base at J; junction bases unmatched: 4. The CDR3 is 16 amino acids. Germline CDR1 KGHSH, CDR2 LQKENI. The CDR3 sequence: CASSPPLGQGNTEAFF. The CDR3 DNA sequence: TGTGCCAGCTCACCACCCCTCGGACAGGGGAACACTGAAGCTTTCTTT.

The chain joins TRBV28 to TRBJ2-5, with 7 bases matching TRBD2. Germline lookup yields CDR1 MDHEN and CDR2 SYDVKM. The J segment lost 9 bases and the V segment lost 7 bases, leaving 8 bases of the junction unmatched. The CDR3 spans 12 residues. As DNA, the CDR3 is TGTGCCAGCACCATCTCCCGGGGGGCCCAGTACTTC. This sequence encodes CASTISRGAQYF.

CDR3 residues: CASREGTTGGFF. In nucleotides, the CDR3 is TGTGCCAGCAGAGAGGGGACTACCGGAGGTTTCTTT. This chain uses TRBV7-9 with TRBJ1-1, with TRBD1 as a possible D gene (5 bases). The CDR3 spans 12 residues. V was shortened by 6 bases and J by 13 bases, with 18 bases between the two germline ends. CDR1 is SEHNR, CDR2 FQNEAQ, per germline (reference sequence).

The chain combines TRBV20-1 with TRBJ1-1; D not resolved. The CDR3 is made up of 12 amino acids. The germline CDR1 and CDR2 sequences are DFQATT and SNEGSKA (reference sequence). Trimming pared 3 bases from V and 10 bases from J, leaving 15 bases between. This chain's CDR3 is CSARVQTERAFF. In DNA, the CDR3 is TGCAGTGCTAGGGTCCAGACCGAGAGAGCTTTCTTT.

The genes are TRBV6-5 and TRBJ2-1; maybe TRBD2 (6 bases). Per the germline V gene, CDR1 is MNHEY and CDR2 is SVGAGI. The CDR3 extends over 14 amino acids. V lost 2 bases and J lost 7, with 12 bases in between. CDR3: CASSYLGGGNEQFF. The CDR3 nucleotides are TGTGCCAGCAGTTACCTCGGGGGAGGTAATGAGCAGTTCTTC.

This clonotype has just a few counts. The chain links TRBV12-3 or TRBV12-4 to TRBJ2-7; D gene uncertain. This CDR3 comprises 16 residues. V was cut by 3 bases and J by 0 bases, with 15 bases left in between. The CDR3 loop reads CASSLFLRASSYEQYF. The CDR3, as DNA: TGTGCCAGCAGTTTGTTCCTACGGGCGAGCTCCTACGAGCAGTACTTC.

The CDR3 is CSARFVGRSYEQYF. The CDR3 nucleotides are TGCAGTGCTAGATTCGTTGGGCGCTCCTACGAGCAGTACTTC. The V and J genes are TRBV20-1 and TRBJ2-7; D is undetermined. Germline assignment: CDR1 DFQATT and CDR2 SNEGSKA (reference sequence). The CDR3 is 14 amino acids. Trimming cost V 2 bases and J 0 bases, with 11 bases left between them.

The V call is TRBV7-2, the J call TRBJ2-7, with 9 bases lining up with TRBD1. Looked up from germline, CDR1 is SGHTA and CDR2 is FQGNSA. The V and J ends lost 4 bases and 4 bases, in that order; junction bases with no gene match: 11. This CDR3 has 16 amino acids. The CDR3 DNA reads TGTGCCAGCAGCTCCAACACCGGGACAGGGTTGTACGAGCAGTACTTC. Protein product: CASSSNTGTGLYEQYF.

This clonotype was detected only a few times. V gene TRBV12-3 or TRBV12-4 combines with J gene TRBJ2-7, with a possible D match to TRBD2 (6 bases). This CDR3 has 16 amino acids. V was trimmed by 5 bases and J by 0 bases, leaving 17 bases between them. CDR3 sequence reads: CASSPPGLANSYEQYF. The CDR3 nucleotides are TGTGCCAGCAGTCCCCCGGGACTCGCCAACTCCTACGAGCAGTACTTC.

The table lists this clonotype with a few counts. V is TRBV6-1 and J is TRBJ2-2; maybe TRBD1 (5 bases). From germline, CDR1 is MNHNS and CDR2 SASEGT. V dropped 5 bases and J dropped 0 bases, with 13 bases sitting between them. The CDR3 consists of 16 residues. CDR3 sequence: CASSPRTSPNTGELFF. In DNA, the CDR3 is TGTGCCAGCAGTCCCCGGACATCCCCGAACACCGGGGAGCTGTTTTTT.

This chain joins TRBV19 and TRBJ2-1; 10 bases are a match to TRBD1. V lost 4 bases and J lost 7; bases outside the gene matches: 4. The CDR3 runs 14 residues. CDR1 is LNHDA, CDR2 SQIVND, per germline (reference sequence). DNA for the CDR3: TGTGCCAGTAGTACGGAGGACAGGGGGAATGAGCAGTTCTTC. Protein product: CASSTEDRGNEQFF.

This clonotype was seen ten or more times. The rearrangement joins TRBV5-5 to TRBJ1-3; D might be TRBD1 (6 bases). V gave up 0 bases and J gave up 8 bases, with 21 bases separating them. The germline V gene has CDR1 SGHKS and CDR2 YYEKEE (reference sequence). The CDR3 totals 17 residues. CDR3 region: CASSLDTGSSLLDTIYF. The CDR3 bases are TGTGCCAGCAGCTTGGACACAGGGAGCTCTTTGTTGGACACCATATATTTT.

This clonotype has at least ten counts. This chain uses TRBV11-2 with TRBJ1-2; D is undetermined. V was clipped by 3 bases and J by 0 bases, with 11 bases between them. Per germline, CDR1 SGHAT and CDR2 FQNNGV. The CDR3 contains 15 residues. Here the CDR3 DNA reads TGTGCCAGCAGCTTCAACTCGGCTCCTAACTATGGCTACACCTTC. Translation: CASSFNSAPNYGYTF.

V gene TRBV4-3 combines with J gene TRBJ2-1, with D hard to call. Germline CDR1 and CDR2: LGHNA and YSLEER. V lost 3 bases and J 3 bases, leaving 15 bases between the germline ends. This CDR3 contains 16 residues. The CDR3 DNA reads as TGCGCCAGCAGCCAGGGCCGGACGTTGGTCTACAATGAGCAGTTCTTC. It translates to CASSQGRTLVYNEQFF.

The V and J genes are TRBV29-1 and TRBJ2-7; TRBD2 matches 15 bases. The CDR3 length is 15 residues. V lost 3 bases to trimming and J lost 5 bases; unmatched junction nucleotides: 5. CDR1 and CDR2 (germline): SQVTM, ANQGSEA. The CDR3 loop reads CSVDGLAGGPHEQYF. The CDR3 DNA follows: TGCAGCGTTGATGGACTAGCGGGAGGGCCCCACGAGCAGTACTTC.

The chain combines TRBV18 with TRBJ1-1; possibly TRBD1 for D (6 bases). Germline values: CDR1 KGHSH, CDR2 LQKENI. V lost 4 bases and J lost 1, with 10 bases in between. The length of the CDR3 is 14 residues. The CDR3 loop reads CASSLQDRNTEAFF. CDR3 in DNA: TGTGCCAGCTCACTCCAGGACAGGAACACTGAAGCTTTCTTT. Combining the CDR3 with reference TRBV18 and TRBJ1-1 gives the whole variable domain NAGVMQNPRHLVRRRGQEARLRCSPMKGHSHVYWYRQLPEEGLKFMVYLQKENIIDESGMPKERFSAEFPKEGPSILRIQQVVRGDSAAYFCASSLQDRNTEAFFGQGTRLTVV.

The J gene is TRBJ1-1, the V gene TRBV11-1; TRBD1 aligns across 8 bases. Trimming took 0 bases from V and 5 from J; bases not matched to a gene: 20. The CDR3 spans 20 residues. Germline values: CDR1 SGHAT, CDR2 FQDESV (reference sequence). As DNA, the CDR3 is TGTGCCAGCAGCTTAGCGGGGACAGGACGGTTCCTCGTAGGTCAGACTGAAGCTTTCTTT. Translating gives CASSLAGTGRFLVGQTEAFF.

In the case of this clonotype: The junction and the germline gene differ at one end; a read error may be behind it. This CDR3 reads CAGSPDKNTGELFF. The CDR3 DNA reads as TGTGCCGGCAGCCCTGACAAGAACACCGGGGAGCTGTTTTTT. The rearrangement joins TRBV5-4 to TRBJ2-2, with D uncertain. There are 14 residues in the CDR3. CDR1 is SGHNT and CDR2 is YYREEE in the germline V gene (reference sequence).

The chain has TRBV6-2 or TRBV6-3 and TRBJ2-2; 8 bases are shared with TRBD1. Germline trimming cut 6 bases from V and 4 bases from J; bases unmatched to any gene: 7. From germline, CDR1 is MNHEY and CDR2 SVGEGT. The CDR3 consists of 15 residues. CDR3 DNA: TGTGCCAGCAGACGGACAGGGACGGTCACCGGGGAGCTGTTTTTT. Residues: CASRRTGTVTGELFF.

To note about this clonotype: Being one base from a much bigger clone, this may be a read error. The CDR3 DNA is TGTGCCAGCAGTCTGATAGGGAATTTTTATGAGCAGTACTTC. Its translation is CASSLIGNFYEQYF. The chain has TRBV12-3 or TRBV12-4 and TRBJ2-7; D gene unclear. The CDR3 contains 14 residues. The ends were cut back, 5 bases at V and 7 bases at J, with 18 bases in the middle.

This clonotype appeared many times. This chain joins TRBV12-3 or TRBV12-4 and TRBJ1-1; unclear D gene. This CDR3 spans 14 amino acids. V was trimmed by 3 bases and J by 1 base, leaving 9 bases between them. CDR3 in amino acids: CASSFSAGNTEAFF. The CDR3 DNA follows: TGTGCCAGCAGTTTCTCAGCTGGGAACACTGAAGCTTTCTTT.

The chain joins TRBV28 to TRBJ1-5, with no clear D. The CDR3 loop spans 14 amino acids. Trimming stripped 6 bases from V and 9 bases from J, with 18 bases between. The V gene's germline CDR1 is MDHEN and CDR2 SYDVKM. The CDR3 here is CASSTGQAHGPQHF. In DNA form, the CDR3 reads TGTGCCAGCAGCACCGGGCAGGCCCACGGGCCCCAGCATTTT.